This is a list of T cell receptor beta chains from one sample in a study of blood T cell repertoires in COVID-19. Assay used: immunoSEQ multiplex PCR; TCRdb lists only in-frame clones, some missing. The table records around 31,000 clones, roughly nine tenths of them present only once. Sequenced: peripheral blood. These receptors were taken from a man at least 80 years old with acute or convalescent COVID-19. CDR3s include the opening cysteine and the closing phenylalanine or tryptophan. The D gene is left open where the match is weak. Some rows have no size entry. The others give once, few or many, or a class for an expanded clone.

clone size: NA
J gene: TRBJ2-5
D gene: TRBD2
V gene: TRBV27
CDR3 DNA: TGTGCCAGCAGAACGGGGGGAGGACAGACCCAGTACTTC
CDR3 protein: CASRTGGGQTQYF

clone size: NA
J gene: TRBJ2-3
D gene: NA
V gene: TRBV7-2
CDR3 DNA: TGTGCCAGCAGCCAGAGGGGGGATACGCAGTATTTT
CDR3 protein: CASSQRGDTQYF

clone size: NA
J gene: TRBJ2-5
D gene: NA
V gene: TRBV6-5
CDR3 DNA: TGTGCCAGCAGTTACGATCGAGGGTTGCAAGAGACCCAGTACTTC
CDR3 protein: CASSYDRGLQETQYF

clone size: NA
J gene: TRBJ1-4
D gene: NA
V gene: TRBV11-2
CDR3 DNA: TGTGCCAGCAGCTCGGACCCCCAGATTACAGGGTGGGCTAATGAAAAACTGTTTTTT
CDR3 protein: CASSSDPQITGWANEKLFF

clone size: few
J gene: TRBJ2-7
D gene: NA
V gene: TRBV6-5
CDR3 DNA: TGTGCCAGCAGTCGGACCTCAGGAGGGCAGTACTTC
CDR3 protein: CASSRTSGGQYF

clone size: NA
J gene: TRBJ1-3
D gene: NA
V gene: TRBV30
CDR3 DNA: TGTGCCTGGGCCACAGGATCATTCTCTGGAAACACCATATATTTT
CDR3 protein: CAWATGSFSGNTIYF

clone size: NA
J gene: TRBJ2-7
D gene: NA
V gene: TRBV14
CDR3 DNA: TGTGCCAGCAGCCAAGTGGGGTCAGGGGCAGGAGAGCAGTACTTC
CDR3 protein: CASSQVGSGAGEQYF

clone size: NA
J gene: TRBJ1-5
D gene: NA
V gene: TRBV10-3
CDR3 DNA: TGTGCCATCAGTTCAAGGGGAGGGAGCAATCAGCCCCAGCATTTT
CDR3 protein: CAISSRGGSNQPQHF

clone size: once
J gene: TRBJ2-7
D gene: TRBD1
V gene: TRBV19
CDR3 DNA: TGTGCCAGTAGTACCTCCGGGACAGCGATCAGCGAGCAGTACTTC
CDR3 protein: CASSTSGTAISEQYF

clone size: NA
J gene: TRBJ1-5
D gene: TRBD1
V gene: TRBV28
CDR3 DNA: TGTGCCAGCACCGTACCCGGGACAGGGGTACAGCCCCAGCATTTT
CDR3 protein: CASTVPGTGVQPQHF

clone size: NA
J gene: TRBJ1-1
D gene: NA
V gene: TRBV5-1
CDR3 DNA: TGCGCCAGCAGCCGGGATGTGGACACTGAAGCTTTCTTT
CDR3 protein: CASSRDVDTEAFF

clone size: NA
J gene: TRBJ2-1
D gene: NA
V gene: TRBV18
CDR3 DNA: TGTGCCAGCTCACCACGAGGCTACCATGAGCAGTTCTTC
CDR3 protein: CASSPRGYHEQFF

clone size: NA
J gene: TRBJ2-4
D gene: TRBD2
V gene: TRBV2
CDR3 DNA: TGTGCCAGCAGAGCGGGACTAGCGGGGGCTCAGGAGTACTTC
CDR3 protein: CASRAGLAGAQEYF

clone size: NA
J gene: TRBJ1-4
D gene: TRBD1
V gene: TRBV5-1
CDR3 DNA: TGCGCCAGCAGCTGGGGACAGGGTATTAATGAAAAACTGTTTTTT
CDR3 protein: CASSWGQGINEKLFF

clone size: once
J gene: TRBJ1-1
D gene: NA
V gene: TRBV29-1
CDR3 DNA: TGCAGCGCCGGATGGCAGGCTGAGAACACTGAAGCTTTCTTT
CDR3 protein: CSAGWQAENTEAFF

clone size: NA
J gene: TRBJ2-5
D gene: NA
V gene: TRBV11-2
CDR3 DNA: TGTGCCAGCAGCTTAGATCCCAGTCGAGGGCGGACCCAGTACTTC
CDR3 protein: CASSLDPSRGRTQYF

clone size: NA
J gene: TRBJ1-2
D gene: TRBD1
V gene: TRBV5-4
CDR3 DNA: TGTGCCAGCAGCTCTTCAGGGGGTGCTAACTATGGCTACACCTTC
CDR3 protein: CASSSSGGANYGYTF

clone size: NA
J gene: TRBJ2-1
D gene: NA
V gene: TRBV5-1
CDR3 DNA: TGCGCCAGCAGTGGCGGGGGCCAGACCTACAATGAGCAGTTCTTC
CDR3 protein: CASSGGGQTYNEQFF

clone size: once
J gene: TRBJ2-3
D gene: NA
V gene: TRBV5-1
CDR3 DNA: TGCGCCAGCAGCTTGACTCTAGGAGCAGATACGCAGTATTTT
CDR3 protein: CASSLTLGADTQYF

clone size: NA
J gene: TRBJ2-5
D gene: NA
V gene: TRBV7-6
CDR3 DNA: TGTGCCAGCAGCTTTAAAGAGACCCAGTACTTC
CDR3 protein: CASSFKETQYF

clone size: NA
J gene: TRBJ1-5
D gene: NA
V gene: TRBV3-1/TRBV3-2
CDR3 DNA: TGTGCCAGCAGCATAGGGGTCGGTTTCGATCAGCCCCAGCATTTT
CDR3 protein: CASSIGVGFDQPQHF

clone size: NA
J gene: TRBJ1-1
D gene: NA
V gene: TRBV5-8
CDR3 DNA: TGTGCCAGCAGCCGGGGTCGTATGAACACTGAAGCTTTCTTT
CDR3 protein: CASSRGRMNTEAFF

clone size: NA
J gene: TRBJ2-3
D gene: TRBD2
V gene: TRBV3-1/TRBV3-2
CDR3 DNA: TGTGCCAGCAGCGACAGCGGGAGACTCACAGATACGCAGTATTTT
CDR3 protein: CASSDSGRLTDTQYF

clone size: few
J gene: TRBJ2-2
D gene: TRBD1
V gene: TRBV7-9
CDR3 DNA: TGTGCCAGCAGCTTAACCGCACCTACAGGGGCCGGGGAGCTGTTTTTT
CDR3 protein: CASSLTAPTGAGELFF

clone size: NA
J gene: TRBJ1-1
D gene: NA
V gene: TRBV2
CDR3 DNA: TGTGCCAGCAGCGACCCTCGGGGGAACACTGAAGCTTTCTTT
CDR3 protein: CASSDPRGNTEAFF

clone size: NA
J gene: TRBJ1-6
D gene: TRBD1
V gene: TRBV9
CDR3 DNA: TGTGCCAGCAGCGTAGAGGGGGGGACAGGGTATTCACCCCTCCACTTT
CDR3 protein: CASSVEGGTGYSPLHF

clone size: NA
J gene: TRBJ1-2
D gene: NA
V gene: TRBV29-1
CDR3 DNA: TGCAGCGTTGGGCCCGGGAACTATGGCTACACCTTC
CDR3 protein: CSVGPGNYGYTF

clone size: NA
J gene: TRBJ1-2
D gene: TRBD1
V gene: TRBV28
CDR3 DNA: TGTGCCAGCAGTGCAGGACAGGGAAGGGTTAAGGGCTACACCTTC
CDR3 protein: CASSAGQGRVKGYTF

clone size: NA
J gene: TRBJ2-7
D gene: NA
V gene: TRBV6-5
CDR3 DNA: TGTGCCAGCACAGGGGCCTACGAGCAGTACTTC
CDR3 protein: CASTGAYEQYF

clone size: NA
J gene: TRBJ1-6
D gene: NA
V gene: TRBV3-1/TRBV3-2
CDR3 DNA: TGTGCCAGCAGCCAAGGGACAGATAATTCACCCCTCCACTTT
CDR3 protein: CASSQGTDNSPLHF

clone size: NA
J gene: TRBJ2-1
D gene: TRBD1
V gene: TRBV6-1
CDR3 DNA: TGTGCCAGCAGTGGCCCCGGGACAGGGTTTTTGAAGGCTACTAGGAATGAGCAGTTCTTC
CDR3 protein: CASSGPGTGFLKATRNEQFF

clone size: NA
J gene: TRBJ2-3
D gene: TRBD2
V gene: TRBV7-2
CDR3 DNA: TGTGCCAGCAGCTTAGTAGCGGGGGAACGGGATACGCAGTATTTT
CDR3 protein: CASSLVAGERDTQYF

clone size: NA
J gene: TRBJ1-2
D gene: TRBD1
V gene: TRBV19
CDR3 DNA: TGTGCCAGTAGTAAAGGGACAGGCCAACCCTATGGCTACACCTTC
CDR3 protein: CASSKGTGQPYGYTF

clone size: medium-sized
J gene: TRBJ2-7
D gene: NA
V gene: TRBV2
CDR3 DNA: TGTGCCAGCAGTGCACGGACGGGGGACTACGAGCAGTACTTC
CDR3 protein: CASSARTGDYEQYF

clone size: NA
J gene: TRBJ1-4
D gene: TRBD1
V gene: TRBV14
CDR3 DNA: TGTGCCAGCAGCCAAGATCGGACAGGGAGGGGGATCGGGAAACTGTTTTTT
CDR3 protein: CASSQDRTGRGIGKLFF

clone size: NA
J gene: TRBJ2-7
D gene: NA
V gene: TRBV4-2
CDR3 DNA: TGTGCCAGCAGCCAATATCCCGGTCGGGGCTACGAGCAGTACTTC
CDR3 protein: CASSQYPGRGYEQYF

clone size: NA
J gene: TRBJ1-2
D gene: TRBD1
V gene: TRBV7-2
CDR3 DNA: TGTGCCAGCAGCACAGGGGTGGTCTATGGCTACACCTTC
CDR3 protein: CASSTGVVYGYTF

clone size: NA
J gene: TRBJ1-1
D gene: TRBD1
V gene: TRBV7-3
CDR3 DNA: TGTGCCAGCAACTCAGGGACAGGTCGAGCCTTCGCTGAAGCTTTCTTT
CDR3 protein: CASNSGTGRAFAEAFF

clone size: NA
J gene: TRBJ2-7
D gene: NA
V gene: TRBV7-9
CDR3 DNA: TGTGCCAGCAGCTTTGATTCAGGGCTTGAGCAGTACTTC
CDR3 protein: CASSFDSGLEQYF

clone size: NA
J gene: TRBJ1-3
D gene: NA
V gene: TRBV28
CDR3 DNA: TGTGCCAGCGTGACGCCAGGGGTAGGAAACACCATATATTTT
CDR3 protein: CASVTPGVGNTIYF

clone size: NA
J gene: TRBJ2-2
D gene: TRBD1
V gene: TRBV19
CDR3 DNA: TGTGCCAGTAGTTATCGGACAGGCACCGGGGAGCTGTTTTTT
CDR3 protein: CASSYRTGTGELFF

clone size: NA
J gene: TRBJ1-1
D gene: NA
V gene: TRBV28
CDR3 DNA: TGTGCCAGCAGTTTTCCGGGGTCAAGCACTGAAGCTTTCTTT
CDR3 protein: CASSFPGSSTEAFF

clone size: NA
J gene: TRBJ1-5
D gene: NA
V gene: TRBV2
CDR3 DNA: TGTGCCAGCAGGACGACAGGTTTTCAGCCCCAGCATTTT
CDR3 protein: CASRTTGFQPQHF

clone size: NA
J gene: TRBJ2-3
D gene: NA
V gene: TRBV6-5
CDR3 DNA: TGTGCCAGCACCAGTTTTGGGGCTGCAGATACGCAGTATTTT
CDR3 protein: CASTSFGAADTQYF

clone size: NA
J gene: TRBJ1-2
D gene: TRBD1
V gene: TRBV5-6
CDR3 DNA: TGTGCCAGCAGTCGCGCCGATCCAGGGGGCGGAGGGGGCTACACCTTC
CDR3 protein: CASSRADPGGGGGYTF

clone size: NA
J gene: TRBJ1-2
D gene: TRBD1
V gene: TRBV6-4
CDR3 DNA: TGTGCCAGTCCGACAGGGGACTATGGCTACACCTTC
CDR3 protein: CASPTGDYGYTF

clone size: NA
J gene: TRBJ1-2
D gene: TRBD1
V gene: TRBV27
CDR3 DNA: TGTGCCAGCAGAGGAGGGGGCGCCGGCCTAGGCTATGGCTACACCTTC
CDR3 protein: CASRGGGAGLGYGYTF

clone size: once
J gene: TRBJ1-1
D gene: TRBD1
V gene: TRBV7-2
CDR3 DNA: TGTGCCAGCAGCCCTGACAGGGTCCATCTGTTTTTTATGAACACTGAAGCTTTCTTT
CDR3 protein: CASSPDRVHLFFMNTEAFF

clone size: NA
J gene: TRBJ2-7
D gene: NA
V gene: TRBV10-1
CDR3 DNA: TGCGCCAGCAGTCCTATAGCCTCGGGACACCCCTACGAGCAGTACTTC
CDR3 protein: CASSPIASGHPYEQYF

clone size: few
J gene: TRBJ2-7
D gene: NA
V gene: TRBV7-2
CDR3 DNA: TGTGCCAGCAGCCTAGCGGACAGGGCCTCCTACGAGCAGTACTTC
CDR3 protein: CASSLADRASYEQYF

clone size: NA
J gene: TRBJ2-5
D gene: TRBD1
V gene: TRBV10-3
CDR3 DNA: TGTGCCATCAGCCAGGGGGCCGCCCCGGAGACCCAGTACTTC
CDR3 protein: CAISQGAAPETQYF

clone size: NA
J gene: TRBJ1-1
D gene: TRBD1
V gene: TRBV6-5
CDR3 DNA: TGTGCCAGCGGTTATGACAGGGTGGCCGCTTTCTTT
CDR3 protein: CASGYDRVAAFF

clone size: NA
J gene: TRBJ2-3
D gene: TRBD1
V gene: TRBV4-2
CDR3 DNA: TGTGCCAGCAGCCCGGGACAGGGGGGAGATACGCAGTATTTT
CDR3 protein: CASSPGQGGDTQYF

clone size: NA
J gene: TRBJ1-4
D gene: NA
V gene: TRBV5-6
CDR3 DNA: TGTGCCAGCAGCTTGGTTGTCCCCACGAGCGAAAAACTGTTTTTT
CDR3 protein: CASSLVVPTSEKLFF

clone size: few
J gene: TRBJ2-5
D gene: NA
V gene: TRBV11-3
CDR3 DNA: TGTGCCAGCAGCCTGCAGGGCAGGGGGACCCAGTACTTC
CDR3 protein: CASSLQGRGTQYF